The 3 T cell receptor beta chains in this list originate from one sample, sequenced in a study of human T cells and chemical hapten exposure. In TCRdb, the RACE reads were re-called with MiXCR into one record per CDR3 protein. The sample has approximately 82,000 distinct CDR3 sequences, about 10% seen once. The sample's time point: patch test 1, 2 weeks after DPC sensitization. Treatment denoted: therapeutic diphenylcyclopropenone sensitization with weekly scalp DPC. The sample was whole blood, taken in connection with sensitization to the hapten diphenylcyclopropenone (DPC). The receptors stem from a woman aged 60-70 years with alopecia areata. Some clones in this sample may be carry-over from other donors' samples.

The genes are TRBV11-2 and TRBJ2-3; a weak D match, TRBD1 (5 bases). V lost 5 bases and J lost 9, with 9 bases in between. Germline V gene data show CDR1 as SGHAT and CDR2 as FQNNGV. The CDR3 extends over 11 amino acids. This CDR3 reads CASSVTGTQYF. Written as DNA, the CDR3 is TGTGCCAGCAGCGTCACAGGAACGCAGTATTTT.

This clonotype was seen a handful of times. The chain carries TRBV4-1 and TRBJ2-5; D could derive from TRBD1 or TRBD2 (5 bases each). V lost 1 base, J lost 5 bases, and 8 bases lay in between. Germline V gene data show CDR1 as MGHRA and CDR2 as YSYEKL. The CDR3 runs 13 residues. The DNA of the CDR3 is TGCGCCAGCAGCCAAGGAGGGGATGAGACCCAGTACTTC. Its protein is CASSQGGDETQYF.

The rearrangement joins TRBV6-2 or TRBV6-3 to TRBJ1-6, with D uncertain. Germline CDR1 is MNHEY and CDR2 is SVGEGT. CDR3 length: 12 amino acids. V gave up 10 bases and J gave up 6 bases, with 10 bases separating them. The CDR3 sequence is CATSESNSPLHF. DNA for the CDR3: TGTGCCACCTCGGAGAGTAATTCACCCCTCCACTTT.